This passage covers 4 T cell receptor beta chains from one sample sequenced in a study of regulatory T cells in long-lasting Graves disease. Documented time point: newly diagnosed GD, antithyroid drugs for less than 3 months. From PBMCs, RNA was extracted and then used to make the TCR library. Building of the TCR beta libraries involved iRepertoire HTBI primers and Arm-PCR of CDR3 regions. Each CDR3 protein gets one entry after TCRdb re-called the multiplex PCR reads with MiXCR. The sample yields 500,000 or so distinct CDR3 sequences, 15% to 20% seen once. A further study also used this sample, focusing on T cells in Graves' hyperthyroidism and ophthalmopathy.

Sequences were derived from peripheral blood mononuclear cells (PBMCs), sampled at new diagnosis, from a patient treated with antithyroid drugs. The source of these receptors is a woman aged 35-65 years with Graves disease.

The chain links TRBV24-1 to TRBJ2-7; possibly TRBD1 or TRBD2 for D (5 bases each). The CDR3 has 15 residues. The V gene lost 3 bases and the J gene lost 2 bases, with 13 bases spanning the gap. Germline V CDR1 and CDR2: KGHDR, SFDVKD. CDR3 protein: CATSDGSGPPYEQYF. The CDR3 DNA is TGTGCCACCAGTGATGGATCGGGACCCCCCTACGAGCAGTACTTC.

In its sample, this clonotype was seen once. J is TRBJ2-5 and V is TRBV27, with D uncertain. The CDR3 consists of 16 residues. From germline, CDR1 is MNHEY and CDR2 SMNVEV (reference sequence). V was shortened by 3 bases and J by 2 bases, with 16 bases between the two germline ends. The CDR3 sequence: CASSFYPPKDQETQYF. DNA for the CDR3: TGTGCCAGCAGTTTCTACCCCCCCAAGGATCAAGAGACCCAGTACTTC.

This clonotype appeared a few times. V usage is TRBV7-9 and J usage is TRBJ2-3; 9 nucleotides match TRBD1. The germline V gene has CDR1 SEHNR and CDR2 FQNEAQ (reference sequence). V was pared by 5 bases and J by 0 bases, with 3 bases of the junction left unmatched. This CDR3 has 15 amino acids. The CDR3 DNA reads TGTGCCAGCAGCGTGGGACAGGGTAGCACAGATACGCAGTATTTT. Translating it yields CASSVGQGSTDTQYF.

The CDR3 is CASSLGLDAYNEQFF. The CDR3, as DNA: TGTGCCAGTAGTCTCGGACTAGATGCCTACAATGAGCAGTTCTTC. This chain links TRBV19 with TRBJ2-1, with TRBD2 identical over 7 bases. V shed 5 bases, J shed 2 bases, and the junction held 6 bases outside the gene matches. Germline V gene data show CDR1 as LNHDA and CDR2 as SQIVND (reference sequence). This CDR3 is built from 15 residues.